The entry below gives a single T cell receptor beta chain sequence along with its context. The source of the sample is a study of shared T cell receptors in the human thymus. The repertoire was sequenced with immunoSEQ multiplex PCR; TCRdb's copy has only in-frame clones and lacks some. The sample holds roughly 68,000 clones; about 95% are singletons and the top ten take roughly 0.03%. This CDR3 is built from 16 residues. Germline CDR1 SGHAT, CDR2 FQNNGV. Deletions cut 3 bases from V and 3 bases from J, with 15 bases between. This TCR was sampled from a human donor. Input material: thymocytes. V usage is TRBV11-2 and J usage is TRBJ1-5; no definite D call. The CDR3 spells CASSLTWVSFNQPQHF. The CDR3 nucleotides are TGTGCCAGCAGCTTGACGTGGGTAAGCTTCAATCAGCCCCAGCATTTT.